Following are 30 T cell receptor beta chains from one sample sequenced in a study of T cell clones after liver transplantation. Repertoires were generated with immunoSEQ multiplex PCR, while TCRdb's copy carries only in-frame clones and drops some. The repertoire holds around 97,000 clones, with about 86% as singletons. Sequenced here: CD4+ T cells from blood, sampled approximately 43 months after liver transplant. These receptors were obtained from a human patient who received a liver transplant. A subset of T cells may come from the graft donor.

J is TRBJ2-7 and V is TRBV7-2; D uncertain. Trimming shortened V by 5 bases and J by 4 bases, and 12 bases separated the two germline ends. CDR1 SGHTA and CDR2 FQGNSA come from the germline V gene. This CDR3 has 13 residues. The DNA for the CDR3 is TGTGCCAGCAGCCCCCGGACCGGTTACGAGCAGTACTTC. Translation gives CASSPRTGYEQYF. Combining the CDR3 with reference TRBV7-2 and TRBJ2-7 gives the whole variable domain GAGVSQSPSNKVTEKGKDVELRCDPISGHTALYWYRQSLGQGLEFLIYFQGNSAPDKSGLPSDRFSAERTGGSVSTLTIQRTQQEDSAVYLCASSPRTGYEQYFGPGTRLTVT.

In its sample, this clone was seen a few times. The V call is TRBV27, the J call TRBJ1-2, with D possibly TRBD1 on 6 matching bases. V was cut by 4 bases and J by 8 bases, with 11 bases left in between. The CDR3 has 12 amino acids. Germline loops: CDR1 MNHEY, CDR2 SMNVEV (reference sequence). The CDR3 DNA sequence: TGTGCCAGCAGTTCGACAGGTCTCGGCTACACCTTC. This translates into CASSSTGLGYTF.

The genes are TRBV5-4 and TRBJ1-2, with D hard to call. Trimming took off 1 base at V and 2 bases at J, with 12 bases between the two ends. Germline lookup yields CDR1 SGHNT and CDR2 YYREEE (reference sequence). There are 15 residues in the CDR3. The chain's CDR3 is CASSLPTPSNYGYTF. CDR3 coding DNA: TGTGCCAGCAGCTTGCCCACCCCCTCCAACTATGGCTACACCTTC.

V gene TRBV2 combines with J gene TRBJ2-7; the D is unclear. V was cut by 2 bases and J by 0 bases, with 20 bases left in between. This CDR3 is 18 amino acids long. Germline V gene sequence: CDR1 SNHLY, CDR2 FYNNEI. CDR3 sequence: CASSEFPDDSSYSYEQYF. CDR3 DNA: TGTGCCAGCAGTGAATTTCCGGACGACTCCTCCTACTCCTACGAGCAGTACTTC.

J is TRBJ2-1 and V is TRBV7-2; D may be TRBD2 (6 bases). With 5 bases removed from V and 4 bases from J, the gap between germline ends came to 15 bases. The CDR3 consists of 15 residues. Germline CDR1 reads SGHTA; CDR2 reads FQGNSA. As DNA, the CDR3 is TGTGCCAGCAGCCCCCAAAGCGGGTCTTACAATGAGCAGTTCTTC. This translates into CASSPQSGSYNEQFF.

V gene TRBV27 combines with J gene TRBJ2-7; 10 bases map to TRBD2. CDR1 and CDR2 from the germline V gene are MNHEY and SMNVEV (reference sequence). The CDR3 loop spans 17 amino acids. J was trimmed by 2 bases and V by 3 bases; bases with no gene match: 10. The CDR3 coding sequence is TGTGCCAGCAGTTTCTGGACTAGCGGTACGAATACCTACGAGCAGTACTTC. The encoded protein is CASSFWTSGTNTYEQYF.

The count of this clone is one. The genes are TRBV28 and TRBJ2-1; a possible D gene is TRBD1 (6 bases). The CDR3 extends over 15 amino acids. V was cut by 3 bases and J by 0 bases, with 9 bases left in between. CDR1 and CDR2 from the germline V gene are MDHEN and SYDVKM. Written as DNA, the CDR3 is TGTGCCAGCAGTTTGAGGGGGACCTCCTACAATGAGCAGTTCTTC. Translating it yields CASSLRGTSYNEQFF.

The chain is built from TRBV19 and TRBJ2-1; possibly TRBD1 for D (7 bases). The V and J ends lost 5 bases and 9 bases respectively, with 20 bases between them. CDR3 size: 15 residues. CDR1 and CDR2 (germline): LNHDA, SQIVND (reference sequence). This CDR3 is CASSAYRGRRGEQFF. The CDR3 DNA follows: TGTGCCAGTAGTGCCTACAGGGGTCGGAGGGGTGAGCAGTTCTTC. Full variable domain (missing parts from reference TRBV19 and TRBJ2-1): DGGITQSPKYLFRKEGQNVTLSCEQNLNHDAMYWYRQDPGQGLRLIYYSQIVNDFQKGDIAEGYSVSREKKESFPLTVTSAQKNPTAFYLCASSAYRGRRGEQFFGPGTRLTVL.

The rearrangement uses TRBV19 and TRBJ2-7; the D gene is possibly TRBD1 (7 bases). CDR3 size: 13 residues. V was pared by 5 bases and J by 5 bases, with 13 bases between. The germline gives CDR1 LNHDA, CDR2 SQIVND (reference sequence). CDR3: CASSRGGGDEQYF. CDR3 in DNA: TGTGCCAGTAGTCGAGGGGGCGGGGACGAGCAGTACTTC.

The sample holds a few counts of this clone. V gene TRBV5-6 combines with J gene TRBJ1-2; D is uncertain. Germline V gene sequence: CDR1 SGHDT, CDR2 YYEEEE. The CDR3 runs to 15 residues. The V and J ends lost 4 bases and 9 bases respectively, with 22 bases between them. CDR3 loop: CASSMSGLVLRSYTF. CDR3 nucleotides: TGTGCCAGCAGCATGTCCGGACTAGTCTTGCGAAGCTACACCTTC.

The chain carries TRBV7-8 and TRBJ2-7, with D perhaps TRBD1 (5 bases). Germline CDR1 and CDR2: SGHVS and FQNEAQ. Trimming took 1 base from V and 5 from J, leaving 18 bases between them. The CDR3 contains 16 residues. CDR3 region: CASSLVPQALVHEQYF. In nucleotides, the CDR3 is TGTGCCAGCAGCTTAGTTCCACAGGCACTGGTCCACGAGCAGTACTTC.

The sample holds one count of this clone. The V call is TRBV11-2, the J call TRBJ2-5; D remains ambiguous. The CDR3 has 12 amino acids. Germline CDR1 and CDR2: SGHAT and FQNNGV. Between the trimmed V and J ends, which lost 6 bases and 5 bases, there was a span of 10 bases. The CDR3 loop is CASSLLEETQYF. The CDR3 DNA is TGTGCCAGCAGTTTATTGGAGGAGACCCAGTACTTC.

The J gene is TRBJ1-5, the V gene TRBV19; 8 nucleotides match TRBD1. Trimming at V came to 6 bases and at J to 6 bases, leaving 7 bases not matched to a gene. Per the germline V gene, CDR1 is LNHDA and CDR2 is SQIVND (reference sequence). The length of the CDR3 is 14 residues. CDR3 region: CASSRTGIGQPQHF. The CDR3 nucleotides are TGTGCCAGTAGCCGGACAGGGATCGGTCAGCCCCAGCATTTT. The full variable domain, rest sourced from reference TRBV19 and TRBJ1-5, is DGGITQSPKYLFRKEGQNVTLSCEQNLNHDAMYWYRQDPGQGLRLIYYSQIVNDFQKGDIAEGYSVSREKKESFPLTVTSAQKNPTAFYLCASSRTGIGQPQHFGDGTRLSIL.

In this sample, this clone turned up once. The chain carries TRBV5-4 and TRBJ2-5; 10 nucleotides align to TRBD2. The CDR3 has 14 residues. The V segment lost 5 bases and the J segment 2 bases; nucleotides outside the gene matches: 3. The V gene's germline CDR1 is SGHNT and CDR2 YYREEE (reference sequence). CDR3 nucleotide sequence: TGTGCCAGCAGTTCAGCGGGGGGGCAAGAGACCCAGTACTTC. Translated: CASSSAGGQETQYF.

This chain uses TRBV4-3 with TRBJ1-5; TRBD1 matches 7 bases. The CDR3 contains 14 residues. Germline V gene data show CDR1 as LGHNA and CDR2 as YSLEER. V lost 4 bases to trimming and J lost 7 bases; unmatched junction nucleotides: 7. CDR3 bases: TGCGCCAGCAGCCTTAACCCCAGGGGGCAGCCCCAGCATTTT. Its protein product is CASSLNPRGQPQHF.

This clone came up once. The chain uses TRBV14 and TRBJ2-7, with D possibly TRBD1 on 6 matching bases. The CDR3 covers 18 residues. Germline lookup yields CDR1 SGHDN and CDR2 FVKESK. V was trimmed by 3 bases and J by 5 bases, leaving 26 bases between them. The CDR3 protein is CASSHGRSQGALSHEQYF. The CDR3 region has the DNA TGTGCCAGCAGCCATGGAAGGTCACAGGGAGCATTAAGCCACGAGCAGTACTTC. Drawing the rest from reference TRBV14 and TRBJ2-7, the complete variable domain is EAGVTQFPSHSVIEKGQTVTLRCDPISGHDNLYWYRRVMGKEIKFLLHFVKESKQDESGMPNNRFLAERTGGTYSTLKVQPAELEDSGVYFCASSHGRSQGALSHEQYFGPGTRLTVT.

This rearrangement joins TRBV4-2 to TRBJ1-4, with D perhaps matching TRBD1 (5 bases). V was shortened by 1 base and J by 12 bases, with 18 bases between the two germline ends. The V gene's germline CDR1 is LGHNA and CDR2 YNFKEQ. The CDR3 is 15 amino acids. The CDR3: CASSQGSGMGVELFF. CDR3 sequence (DNA): TGTGCCAGCAGCCAAGGGTCGGGTATGGGGGTTGAACTGTTTTTT.

The CDR3 region has the DNA TGCAGCGCCAGGCGAGGGGAGGATACGCAGTATTTT. Translation: CSARRGEDTQYF. The gene calls are TRBV29-1 and TRBJ2-3; tentatively, D is TRBD1 or TRBD2 (5 bases each). Germline V gene lookup returns CDR1 SQVTM and CDR2 ANQGSEA. With 7 bases removed from V and 6 bases from J, the gap between germline ends came to 14 bases. This CDR3 is 12 amino acids long.

The V and J genes are TRBV21-1 and TRBJ1-1; no check of the table's D call, TRBD1, against the DNA was made. TRBV21-1 is a pseudogene. This CDR3 is built from 15 residues. The DNA of the CDR3 is TGTGCCAGCAGCAAAGCCGTGGGGGCGAACACTGAAGCTTTCTTT. Translated: CASSKAVGANTEAFF.

The chain links TRBV4-1 to TRBJ1-1, with 9 nucleotides matching TRBD1. CDR3 length: 16 amino acids. Trimming removed 0 bases from V and 1 base from J; junction bases left unmatched: 3. Germline loops: CDR1 MGHRA, CDR2 YSYEKL. The CDR3 is CASSQDGDRANTEAFF. The CDR3 DNA reads as TGCGCCAGCAGCCAAGATGGGGACAGGGCGAACACTGAAGCTTTCTTT.

The genes are TRBV19 and TRBJ1-5, with 8 bases identical to TRBD1. Germline CDR1 is LNHDA and CDR2 is SQIVND (reference sequence). After removal of 7 bases from V and 4 bases from J, the junction contained 15 bases not matched to a gene. This CDR3 is 17 amino acids long. The CDR3 is CASMGVLGQGANQPQHF. The CDR3 nucleotides read TGTGCCAGTATGGGGGTACTGGGGCAGGGGGCGAATCAGCCCCAGCATTTT.

CDR3 residues: CASSESWGRVTEAFF. The CDR3 region has the DNA TGTGCCAGCAGTGAATCATGGGGAAGGGTCACTGAAGCTTTCTTT. The chain recombines TRBV25-1 with TRBJ1-1; D is uncertain. Germline V CDR1 and CDR2: MGHDK, SYGVNS. The CDR3 contains 15 residues. Trimming pared 1 base from V and 4 bases from J, leaving 13 bases between. The variable domain in full, completed from reference TRBV25-1 and TRBJ1-1, reads EADIYQTPRYLVIGTGKKITLECSQTMGHDKMYWYQQDPGMELHLIHYSYGVNSTEKGDLSSESTVSRIRTEHFPLTLESARPSHTSQYLCASSESWGRVTEAFFGQGTRLTVV.

In its sample, this clone was seen once. The CDR3 reads CASSGGLSVLDEQYF. The CDR3 region has the DNA TGTGCCAGCAGCGGAGGACTATCTGTCCTTGACGAGCAGTACTTC. V is TRBV5-4 and J is TRBJ2-7, with D possibly being TRBD2 (6 bases). Germline CDR1 SGHNT, CDR2 YYREEE (reference sequence). The CDR3 sequence is 15 residues long. V gave up 4 bases and J gave up 5 bases, with 19 bases separating them.

The chain has TRBV25-1 and TRBJ2-1; 9 nucleotides align to TRBD1. The CDR3 contains 14 residues. CDR1 and CDR2 (germline): MGHDK, SYGVNS. V gave up 8 bases and J gave up 1 base; unmatched junction bases: 3. In DNA form, the CDR3 reads TGTGCCAGCCTGGGACAGGGTTCCTACAATGAGCAGTTCTTC. This codes for CASLGQGSYNEQFF.

In its sample, this clone was seen a few times. The chain uses TRBV27 and TRBJ2-7; TRBD2 matches 10 bases. Per germline, CDR1 MNHEY and CDR2 SMNVEV (reference sequence). The V segment lost 3 bases and the J segment 7 bases; nucleotides outside the gene matches: 12. The CDR3 contains 16 residues. The CDR3 reads CASSFSASGRAREQYF. The CDR3 DNA reads as TGTGCCAGCAGTTTCTCCGCAAGCGGGAGGGCCCGGGAGCAGTACTTC.

This clone was seen only once. This chain connects TRBV5-5 to TRBJ1-5; D gene uncertain. The CDR3 runs 16 residues. V dropped 0 bases and J dropped 2 bases, with 12 bases sitting between them. The germline V gene has CDR1 SGHKS and CDR2 YYEKEE (reference sequence). The CDR3 coding sequence is TGTGCCAGCAGCTTGGTGGGGAATGGAGGCAATCAGCCCCAGCATTTT. This sequence encodes CASSLVGNGGNQPQHF. Filled out from reference TRBV5-5 and TRBJ1-5, the complete variable domain reads DAGVTQSPTHLIKTRGQQVTLRCSPISGHKSVSWYQQVLGQGPQFIFQYYEKEERGRGNFPDRFSARQFPNYSSELNVNALLLGDSALYLCASSLVGNGGNQPQHFGDGTRLSIL.

This clone was observed a single time. The genes are TRBV11-2 and TRBJ1-3; D gene uncertain. Germline CDR1 reads SGHAT; CDR2 reads FQNNGV. The CDR3 is made up of 16 amino acids. V was shortened by 1 base and J by 2 bases, with 12 bases between the two germline ends. Here the CDR3 reads CASSLGLTSTGNTIYF. The CDR3 bases are TGTGCCAGCAGCTTAGGGTTGACGAGTACTGGAAACACCATATATTTT.

The sample holds one count of this clone. The chain uses TRBV27 and TRBJ2-7; a possible D gene is TRBD1 (5 bases). Germline assignment: CDR1 MNHEY and CDR2 SMNVEV (reference sequence). V lost 6 bases, J lost 6 bases, and 18 bases lay in between. The CDR3 has 14 residues. Here the CDR3 DNA reads TGTGCCAGCAGGGGCCAGGGCAGGGCTCGCGAGCAGTACTTC. Translation: CASRGQGRAREQYF.

The chain links TRBV7-2 to TRBJ2-7, with 8 nucleotides matching TRBD2. The CDR3 sequence is 14 residues long. The V gene's germline CDR1 is SGHTA and CDR2 FQGNSA. The trim removed 5 bases at V and 3 bases at J, leaving 6 bases unmatched. The CDR3 region is CASSPVREGYEQYF. CDR3 in DNA: TGTGCCAGCAGCCCCGTCCGGGAGGGCTACGAGCAGTACTTC.

This chain connects TRBV27 to TRBJ2-5; maybe TRBD1 (5 bases). Trimming removed 3 bases from V and 7 bases from J, with 15 bases in between. CDR1 is MNHEY, CDR2 SMNVEV, per germline (reference sequence). CDR3 length: 14 residues. The CDR3 coding sequence is TGTGCCAGCAGTTTGTGGCAGGGTATAGGGACCCAGTACTTC. Protein sequence: CASSLWQGIGTQYF.